This T cell receptor (beta chain) was observed in a study of T-cell reconstitution after alpha-beta-depleted transplantation in children. V was clipped by 5 bases and J by 2 bases, with 12 bases between them. The CDR3 covers 13 residues. Looked up from germline, CDR1 is DFQATT and CDR2 is SNEGSKA (reference sequence). Study-wide results and caveats: Reported findings indicate that, about two months after transplant, alpha-beta T cells came from several hundred expanded clones, which were derived from non-depleted graft cells. By one year post-transplant, T-cell counts and diversity largely arose from T cells that were newly produced. Some patients' high day-60 TCRbeta diversity was attributed to recipient cells surviving conditioning.

A word on this clonotype: Its cognate antigen is unknown.

Unique molecular identifiers were incorporated when the TCRbeta library was constructed. A single record per CDR3 protein comes from TCRdb applying MiXCR to the PCR reads. This sample has about 210,000 distinct CDR3 sequences; roughly a sixth occur once, and the top ten carry 35% to 50%. The receptor's source is a male patient aged 2-15 years who had a stem cell transplant for acute lymphoblastic leukemia, so the T cells may come from the graft donor. The sequencing used PBMCs, mostly from graft donor cells, collected 360 days after TCRalphabeta/CD19-depleted stem cell transplant. The chain joins TRBV20-1 to TRBJ1-2; D uncertain. CDR3 nucleotide sequence: TGCAGTGCTCCCCCCGCCCGGAACTATGGCTACACCTTC. Its translation: CSAPPARNYGYTF.